This is a list of T cell receptor beta chains from one sample in a study of early T cells in non-severe SARS-CoV-2 infection. Each CDR3 protein is one row after TCRdb ran MiXCR on the 5' RACE reads. The sample lists fewer than 75,000 distinct CDR3 sequences, less than 20% occurring once. Material: whole blood, obtained at baseline. These receptor sequences come from an adult who was a healthcare worker with PCR-confirmed SARS-CoV-2 infection or an uninfected control (not recorded which). CDR3s include the opening cysteine and the closing phenylalanine or tryptophan. D genes are given only for firm matches. The size entry is marked missing in some rows and otherwise reads once, few, many or a size class.

v_call	clone_size	d_call	j_call	cdr3_nt	cdr3_aa
TRBV6-5	.	TRBD1	TRBJ1-2	TGTGCCAGCAGTTACTCCGGGACAGGGAATGGCTACACCTTC	CASSYSGTGNGYTF
TRBV5-1	.	.	TRBJ2-2	TGCGCCAGCACCCTTGGGCAGCCGAACACCGGGGAGCTGTTTTTT	CASTLGQPNTGELFF
TRBV2	.	TRBD2	TRBJ2-5	TGTGCCAGCAGTGAAGGTGAAGCGGGGTTGAAACAAGAGACCCAGTACTTC	CASSEGEAGLKQETQYF
TRBV25-1	.	.	TRBJ2-2	TGTGCCAGCAGTGAATACAGGGACACCGGGGAGCTGTTTTTT	CASSEYRDTGELFF
TRBV5-1	many	TRBD2	TRBJ2-1	TGCGCCAGCAGGCCTCTAGCGGTCAATGAGCAGTTCTTC	CASRPLAVNEQFF
TRBV12-3/TRBV12-4	.	TRBD1	TRBJ2-7	TGTGCCAGCAGTTCGGACAGGGGTGACTACGAGCAGTACTTC	CASSSDRGDYEQYF
TRBV18	few	TRBD1	TRBJ2-1	TGTGCCAGCTCACCATCAGGGGGCGGTGAGCAGTTCTTC	CASSPSGGGEQFF
TRBV12-3/TRBV12-4	.	TRBD1	TRBJ2-7	TGTGCCAGCAGTTCGTGGGACAGCAGCTCCTACGAGCAGTACTTC	CASSSWDSSSYEQYF
TRBV6-6	few	.	TRBJ1-2	TGTGCCAGCACCTTGCGGGGAGGCTATGGCTACACCTTC	CASTLRGGYGYTF
TRBV28	few	.	TRBJ2-5	TGTGCCAGCAGTTTTCGAATCTACCAAGAGACCCAGTACTTC	CASSFRIYQETQYF
TRBV12-5	many	.	TRBJ2-1	TGTGCTAGTGGTTTGGTATCGGGAGCCAGCTCCTACAATGAGCAGTTCTTC	CASGLVSGASSYNEQFF
TRBV6-5	few	TRBD1	TRBJ2-2	TGTGCCAGCAGCCATACCCGGACAGGGAGCACCGGGGAGCTGTTTTTT	CASSHTRTGSTGELFF
TRBV18	many	.	TRBJ1-1	TGTGCCAGCTCCCCTACCGCAATGAACACTGAAGCTTTCTTT	CASSPTAMNTEAFF
TRBV27	.	.	TRBJ2-1	TGTGCCAGCAGTTTATCCCAGGGGGGCTTGGCGGACTACAATGAGCAGTTCTTC	CASSLSQGGLADYNEQFF
TRBV6-5	.	.	TRBJ1-6	TGTGCCAGCAGTTACTCGAACCCCGGGGAGGACTATAATTCACCCCTCCACTTT	CASSYSNPGEDYNSPLHF
TRBV6-6	.	.	TRBJ2-2	TGTGCCAGCAGTTACACCAGGGCTACCGGGGAGCTGTTTTTT	CASSYTRATGELFF
TRBV5-1	.	TRBD1	TRBJ1-6	TGCGCCAGCAGCCCTGACAGGGTCATAATTGGTTCCCTCCACTTT	CASSPDRVIIGSLHF
TRBV20-1	many	TRBD2	TRBJ2-1	TGCAGTGCTAGTAGCCTAGCGGGAATAAATGAGCAGTTCTTC	CSASSLAGINEQFF
TRBV4-2	few	.	TRBJ1-4	TGTGCCAGCAGCCAAGATATCGGCGCGAACAATGAAAAACTGTTTTTT	CASSQDIGANNEKLFF
TRBV6-5	few	.	TRBJ1-1	TGTGCCAGCACCCAACTAGGGGGGGACACTGAAGCTTTCTTT	CASTQLGGDTEAFF
TRBV11-2	few	.	TRBJ2-1	TGTGCCAGCAGCGTAGGCTCGGGCTACAATGAGCAGTTCTTC	CASSVGSGYNEQFF
TRBV12-3/TRBV12-4	many	TRBD1	TRBJ1-4	TGTGCCAGCAGTCCCTCGACAGGGGATGAAAAACTGTTTTTT	CASSPSTGDEKLFF
TRBV19	.	TRBD1	TRBJ2-7	TGTGCCAGTAGTATTAAGGGACAGGGGACCTACGAGCAGTACTTC	CASSIKGQGTYEQYF
TRBV25-1	many	TRBD1	TRBJ1-2	TGTGCCAGCAGTGAATTCAACAGGGGTGATGGCTACACCTTC	CASSEFNRGDGYTF
TRBV20-1	few	TRBD1	TRBJ1-2	TGCAGTGCTAACGGACAGGGGACAACCTATGGCTACACCTTC	CSANGQGTTYGYTF
TRBV20-1	.	TRBD2	TRBJ2-7	TGCAGTGCTAGAGACCCTAGCGGGTACTCCTACGAGCAGTACTTC	CSARDPSGYSYEQYF
TRBV5-8	.	TRBD2	TRBJ2-1	TGTGCCAGCAGGCGACCGGGACTAGTCTACAATGAGCAGTTCTTC	CASRRPGLVYNEQFF
TRBV7-6	few	TRBD1	TRBJ2-2	TGTGCCAGCAGCCTGACAGGGTCAGGCACCGGGGAGCTGTTTTTT	CASSLTGSGTGELFF
TRBV12-3/TRBV12-4	many	.	TRBJ1-5	TGTGCCAGCAGCTTGGGGTCTACAAGGGGCAATCAGCCCCAGCATTTT	CASSLGSTRGNQPQHF
TRBV5-6	few	TRBD1	TRBJ2-7	TGTGCCAGCAGCTCGACAGGGGGATATGACGAGCAGTACTTC	CASSSTGGYDEQYF
TRBV5-4	.	TRBD1	TRBJ1-2	TGTGCCAGCAGCTTTGAGGGGGCGAGAGGCTACACCTTC	CASSFEGARGYTF
TRBV5-1	.	TRBD1	TRBJ2-7	TGCGCCAGCAGCAACGGACAGGGGGCTGCCTACGAGCAGTACTTC	CASSNGQGAAYEQYF
TRBV28	.	.	TRBJ1-6	TGTGCCAGCAGTTTATTCGGCCAGGCATCGACACCCCTCCACTTT	CASSLFGQASTPLHF
TRBV7-2	.	.	TRBJ2-7	TGTGCCAGCAGCCTGGGACAACGCGGCTACGAGCAGTACTTC	CASSLGQRGYEQYF
TRBV10-3	few	.	TRBJ1-5	TGTGCCATCAGTGAGTCGGCAACTAGCAATCAGCCCCAGCATTTT	CAISESATSNQPQHF